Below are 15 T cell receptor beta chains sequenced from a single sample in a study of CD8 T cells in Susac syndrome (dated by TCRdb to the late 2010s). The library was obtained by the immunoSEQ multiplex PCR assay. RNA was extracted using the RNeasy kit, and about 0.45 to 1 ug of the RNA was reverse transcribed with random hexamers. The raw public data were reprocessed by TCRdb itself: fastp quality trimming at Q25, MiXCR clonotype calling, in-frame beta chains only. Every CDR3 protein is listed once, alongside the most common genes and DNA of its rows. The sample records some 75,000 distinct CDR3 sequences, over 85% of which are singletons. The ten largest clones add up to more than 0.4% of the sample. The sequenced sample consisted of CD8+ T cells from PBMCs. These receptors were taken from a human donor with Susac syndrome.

CDR3 nucleotides: TGTGCCAGCAGCTTTTTCGGGGACCCTCCCGTCAATGAGCAGTTCTTC. This codes for CASSFFGDPPVNEQFF. The J gene is TRBJ2-1, the V gene TRBV11-2; tentatively, D is TRBD1 or TRBD2 (5 bases each). Germline assignment: CDR1 SGHAT and CDR2 FQNNGV. Trimming shortened V by 3 bases and J by 6 bases, and 18 bases separated the two germline ends. CDR3 size: 16 residues.

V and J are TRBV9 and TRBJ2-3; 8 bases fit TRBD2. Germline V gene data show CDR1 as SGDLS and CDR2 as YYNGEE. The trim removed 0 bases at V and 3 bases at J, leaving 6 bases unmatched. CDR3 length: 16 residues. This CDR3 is CASSVDGSGTTDTQYF. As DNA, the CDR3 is TGTGCCAGCAGCGTAGATGGTAGCGGGACAACAGATACGCAGTATTTT.

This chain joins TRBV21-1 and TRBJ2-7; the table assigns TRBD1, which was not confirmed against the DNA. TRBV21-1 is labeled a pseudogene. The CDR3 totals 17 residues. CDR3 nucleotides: TGTGCCAGCAGCAAAGAGGGGACGGGACACGTCTCCTACGAGCAGTACTTC. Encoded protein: CASSKEGTGHVSYEQYF.

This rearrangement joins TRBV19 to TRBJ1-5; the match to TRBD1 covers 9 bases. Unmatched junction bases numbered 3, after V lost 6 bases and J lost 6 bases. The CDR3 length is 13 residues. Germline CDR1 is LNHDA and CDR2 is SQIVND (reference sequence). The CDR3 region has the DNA TGTGCCAGTAGCAAGACAGGGGGTCAGCCCCAGCATTTT. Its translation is CASSKTGGQPQHF.

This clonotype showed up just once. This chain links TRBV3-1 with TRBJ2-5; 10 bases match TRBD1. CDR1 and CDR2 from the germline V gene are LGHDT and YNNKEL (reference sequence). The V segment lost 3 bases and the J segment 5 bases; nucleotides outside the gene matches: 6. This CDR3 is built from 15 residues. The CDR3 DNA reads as TGTGCCAGCAGCCAGGGGGACAGGGGTGGGGAGACCCAGTACTTC. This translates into CASSQGDRGGETQYF.

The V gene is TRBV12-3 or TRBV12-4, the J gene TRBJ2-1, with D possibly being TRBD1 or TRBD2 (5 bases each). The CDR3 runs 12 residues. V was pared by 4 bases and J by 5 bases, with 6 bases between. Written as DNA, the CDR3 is TGTGCCAGCAGTTGGGGGAACAATGAGCAGTTCTTC. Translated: CASSWGNNEQFF.

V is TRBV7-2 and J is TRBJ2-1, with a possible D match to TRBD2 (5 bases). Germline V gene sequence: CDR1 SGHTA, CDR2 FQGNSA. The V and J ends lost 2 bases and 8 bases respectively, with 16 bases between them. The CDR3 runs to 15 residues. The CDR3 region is CASSLSGGSGDEQFF. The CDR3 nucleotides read TGTGCCAGCAGCTTAAGTGGTGGGAGCGGCGATGAGCAGTTCTTC.

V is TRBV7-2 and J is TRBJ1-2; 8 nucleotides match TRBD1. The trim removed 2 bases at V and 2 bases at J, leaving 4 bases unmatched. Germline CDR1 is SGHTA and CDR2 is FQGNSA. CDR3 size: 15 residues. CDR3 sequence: CASSLLRTGNYGYTF. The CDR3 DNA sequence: TGTGCCAGCAGCTTATTACGGACAGGGAACTATGGCTACACCTTC.

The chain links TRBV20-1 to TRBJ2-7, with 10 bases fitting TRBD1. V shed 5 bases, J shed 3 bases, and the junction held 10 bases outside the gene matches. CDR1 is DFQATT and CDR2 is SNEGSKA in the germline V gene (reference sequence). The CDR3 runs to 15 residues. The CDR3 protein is CSALNRDRGIYEQYF. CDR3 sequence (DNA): TGCAGTGCTCTAAACCGGGACAGGGGCATCTACGAGCAGTACTTC.

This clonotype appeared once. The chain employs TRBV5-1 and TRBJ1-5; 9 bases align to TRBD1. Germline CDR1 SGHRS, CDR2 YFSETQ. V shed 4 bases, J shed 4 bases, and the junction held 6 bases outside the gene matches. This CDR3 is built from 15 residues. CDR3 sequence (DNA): TGCGCCAGCAGCCCCGGGACAGGGAGTAATCAGCCCCAGCATTTT. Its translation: CASSPGTGSNQPQHF.

CDR3 sequence reads: CASSYRGTGGTGELFF. The DNA for the CDR3 is TGTGCCAGCAGTTACCGCGGGACAGGGGGCACCGGGGAGCTGTTTTTT. The chain is built from TRBV6-5 and TRBJ2-2; TRBD1 aligns across 11 bases. Germline CDR1 and CDR2: MNHEY and SVGAGI. This CDR3 region has 16 residues. J gave up 4 bases and V 2 bases, and 3 bases lay outside the gene matches.

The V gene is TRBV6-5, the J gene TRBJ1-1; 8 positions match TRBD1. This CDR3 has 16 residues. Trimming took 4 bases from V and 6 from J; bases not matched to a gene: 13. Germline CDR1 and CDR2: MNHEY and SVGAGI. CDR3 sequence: CASSSARTGLVPEAFF. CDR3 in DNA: TGTGCCAGCAGTTCCGCAAGGACAGGGTTGGTCCCTGAAGCTTTCTTT.

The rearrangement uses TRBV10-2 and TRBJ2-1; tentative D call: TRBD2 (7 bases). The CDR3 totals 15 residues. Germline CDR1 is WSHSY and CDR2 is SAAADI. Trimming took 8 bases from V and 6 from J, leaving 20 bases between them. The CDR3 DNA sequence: TGCGCCAGCGTAGGGGGGGGCAGGGTAGGCAATGAGCAGTTCTTC. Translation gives CASVGGGRVGNEQFF.

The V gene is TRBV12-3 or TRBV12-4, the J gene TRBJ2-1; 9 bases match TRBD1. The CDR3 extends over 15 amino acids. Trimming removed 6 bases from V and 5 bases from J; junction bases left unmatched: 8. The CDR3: CASRPDRGYHNEQFF. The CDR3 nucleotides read TGTGCCAGCAGGCCCGACAGGGGGTACCACAATGAGCAGTTCTTC.

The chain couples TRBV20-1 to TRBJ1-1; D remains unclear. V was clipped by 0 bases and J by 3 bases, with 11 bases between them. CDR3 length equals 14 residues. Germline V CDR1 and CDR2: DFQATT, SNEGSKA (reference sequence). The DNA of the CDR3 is TGCAGTGCTAGAGAAGCTGGCCCGGACACTGAAGCTTTCTTT. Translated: CSAREAGPDTEAFF.